Sequencing of this T cell receptor (beta chain) was carried out in a study of vaccination and CD4 T cells after COVID-19. Study-wide findings and caveats: A nonsignificant median increase from roughly 21 to 40 SARS-CoV-2-reactive clonotypes was observed.

Germline assignment: CDR1 MNHEY and CDR2 SVGEGT. CDR3 length equals 13 residues. V was clipped by 2 bases and J by 6 bases, with 10 bases between them. This clonotype was detected only a few times. The antigen is not known. Sequenced with the Oncomine TCR Beta short-read assay was DNA taken from cultured CD4+ T cells. Genomic DNA was extracted from cultured CD4+ T cells. TCRdb re-called the PCR reads through MiXCR, storing one row per CDR3 protein. Counted here are several thousand distinct CDR3 sequences, around 33% occurring once; the ten biggest clones make up 56%. The sample's treatment: roughly 10-day PBMC culture with coronavirus spike peptide pools or control peptides (ViraFEST assay).

Sequences were derived from CD4+ T cells from blood, cultured in vitro, sampled after SARS-CoV-2 vaccination. The gene calls are TRBV6-2 or TRBV6-3 and TRBJ1-2, with D possibly matching TRBD1 (5 bases). This sequence originates from a human donor who had recovered from COVID-19. The CDR3 spells CASSYVAGDGYTF. The CDR3 DNA reads TGTGCCAGCAGTTACGTCGCGGGGGATGGCTACACCTTC.